The 26 T cell receptor beta chains presented below share a single source sample, sequenced in a study of cytomegalovirus exposure and HLA in healthy donors. The PCR was carried out with 60 Vbeta primers and 13 Jbeta primers. Method: immunoSEQ multiplex PCR; TCRdb's copy keeps in-frame clones and lacks some. The top ten hold 8% of the sample, which has about 240,000 clones, approximately 81% seen once. Source material: PBMCs. These TCRs come from a woman aged 55-75 years in good health and CMV-seropositive.

This clone was detected only once. This sequence joins TRBV7-7 and TRBJ2-7, with a tentative D call TRBD1 (6 bases). Germline-derived CDR1 and CDR2 are SSHAT and FNYEAQ (reference sequence). CDR3 length equals 13 residues. The ends were cut back, 5 bases at V and 6 bases at J, with 14 bases in the middle. The CDR3 reads CASSLNRASEQYF. In DNA, the CDR3 is TGTGCCAGCAGCCTTAACAGGGCGTCCGAGCAGTACTTC.

The CDR3 region has the DNA TGCGCCAGCAGCTCGACAGGCGTCTATGGCTACACCTTC. This sequence encodes CASSSTGVYGYTF. The rearrangement joins TRBV5-1 to TRBJ1-2; the D gene is possibly TRBD1 (6 bases). V lost 3 bases, J lost 4 bases, and 10 bases lay in between. CDR1 and CDR2 from the germline V gene are SGHRS and YFSETQ. The CDR3 runs to 13 residues.

This chain uses TRBV4-1 with TRBJ1-5, with 9 bases that match TRBD1. The J segment lost 3 bases and the V segment lost 3 bases, leaving 15 bases of the junction unmatched. Germline values: CDR1 MGHRA, CDR2 YSYEKL. This CDR3 contains 19 residues. The CDR3 bases are TGCGCCAGCAGCCATCCGGGACAGGGAGGCCTGGTCTACAATCAGCCCCAGCATTTT. Encoded protein: CASSHPGQGGLVYNQPQHF.

The chain employs TRBV27 and TRBJ2-7, with D tentatively TRBD2 (6 bases). In germline, CDR1 is MNHEY, CDR2 SMNVEV (reference sequence). V was clipped by 6 bases and J by 2 bases, with 17 bases between them. This CDR3 comprises 15 residues. CDR3 amino acids: CASRSLAEFTYEQYF. The DNA for the CDR3 is TGTGCCAGCAGAAGCTTAGCGGAGTTTACCTACGAGCAGTACTTC.

The rearrangement links TRBV5-1 to TRBJ2-1, with 8 bases matching TRBD2. In germline, CDR1 is SGHRS, CDR2 YFSETQ. With 0 bases clipped from V and 6 bases from J, the junction kept 8 bases outside the gene matches. CDR3 length: 16 amino acids. CDR3 sequence (DNA): TGCGCCAGCAGCTTGGTTAGGACTAGCCCAATCAATGAGCAGTTCTTC. Translation gives CASSLVRTSPINEQFF.

V gene TRBV5-1 combines with J gene TRBJ2-7; a weak D match, TRBD1 (6 bases). Germline V CDR1 and CDR2: SGHRS, YFSETQ. This CDR3 contains 14 residues. Trimming pared 2 bases from V and 7 bases from J, leaving 16 bases between. The CDR3 nucleotides are TGCGCCAGCAGCTTTGACAGGCCCACGGGGGAGCAGTACTTC. Protein product: CASSFDRPTGEQYF.

In DNA, the CDR3 is TGTGCCAGCAGCTTAGGGGGTGGCGGGAGAGTCGGAGGGGGATACGAGCAGTACTTC. Its translation: CASSLGGGGRVGGGYEQYF. The J gene is TRBJ2-7, the V gene TRBV7-9; the D gene is possibly TRBD2 (7 bases). V was cut by 1 base and J by 4 bases, with 26 bases left in between. CDR1 and CDR2 (germline): SEHNR, FQNEAQ (reference sequence). CDR3 length: 19 residues.

The chain is built from TRBV6-1 and TRBJ2-2, with TRBD1 matching over 9 bases. In germline, CDR1 is MNHNS, CDR2 SASEGT. Trimming at V came to 4 bases and at J to 6 bases, leaving 6 bases not matched to a gene. This CDR3 spans 15 amino acids. Here the CDR3 DNA reads TGTGCCAGCAGTGGGTTCGGACAGGGGTCCGGGGAGCTGTTTTTT. It is translated as CASSGFGQGSGELFF.

The chain joins TRBV28 to TRBJ1-5; a weak D match, TRBD1 (6 bases). Looked up from germline, CDR1 is MDHEN and CDR2 is SYDVKM. This CDR3 has 14 residues. V was shortened by 7 bases and J by 6 bases, with 16 bases between the two germline ends. CDR3 amino acids: CASNQRGGSQPQHF. The CDR3 DNA reads as TGTGCCAGCAACCAAAGGGGGGGCAGTCAGCCCCAGCATTTT.

The chain carries TRBV28 and TRBJ1-5; 8 nucleotides line up with TRBD1. The CDR3 has 12 amino acids. Germline V CDR1 and CDR2: MDHEN, SYDVKM. The CDR3 spells CAGQGADQPQHF. The CDR3 region has the DNA TGTGCGGGGCAGGGGGCCGATCAGCCCCAGCATTTT.

The gene calls are TRBV5-5 and TRBJ1-5, with D tentatively TRBD1 (5 bases). V was pared by 3 bases and J by 5 bases, with 18 bases between. Germline V gene sequence: CDR1 SGHKS, CDR2 YYEKEE (reference sequence). The CDR3 is made up of 16 amino acids. The CDR3 loop reads CASSSPERGSYQPQHF. DNA of the CDR3: TGTGCCAGCAGCTCGCCGGAGCGGGGCTCTTATCAGCCCCAGCATTTT.

The gene calls are TRBV2 and TRBJ2-3, with 14 bases lining up with TRBD2. After removal of 4 bases from V and 4 bases from J, the junction contained 4 bases not matched to a gene. This CDR3 comprises 16 residues. Germline V gene sequence: CDR1 SNHLY, CDR2 FYNNEI. The CDR3 sequence: CASSGGTSGSPDTQYF. As DNA, the CDR3 is TGTGCCAGCAGTGGGGGGACTAGCGGGAGCCCAGATACGCAGTATTTT.

In nucleotides, the CDR3 is TGTGCCAGCAGCCAACCAGGATTTTCCTACAATGAGCAGTTCTTC. As protein: CASSQPGFSYNEQFF. V and J are TRBV9 and TRBJ2-1; D gene unclear. CDR1 and CDR2 (germline): SGDLS, YYNGEE. Trimming cost V 4 bases and J 1 base, with 12 bases left between them. The CDR3 runs to 15 residues.

The chain couples TRBV6-1 to TRBJ2-3; TRBD1 agrees at 9 bases. Germline V gene data show CDR1 as MNHNS and CDR2 as SASEGT. This CDR3 spans 14 amino acids. The V gene end was trimmed by 6 bases and the J gene end by 3 bases; junction bases not matched to a gene: 4. CDR3 DNA sequence: TGTGCCAGCAGGCGGGACAGGGTGACAGATACGCAGTATTTT. Translated, it gives CASRRDRVTDTQYF.

This chain uses TRBV7-2 with TRBJ2-3; 8 positions agree with TRBD2. With 7 bases clipped from V and 1 base from J, the junction kept 10 bases outside the gene matches. This CDR3 comprises 16 residues. The germline V gene has CDR1 SGHTA and CDR2 FQGNSA. DNA for the CDR3: TGTGCCAGCATCGGGGGGGCGGATTCTGGCACAGATACGCAGTATTTT. It specifies CASIGGADSGTDTQYF. Complete variable domain (other parts from reference TRBV7-2 and TRBJ2-3): GAGVSQSPSNKVTEKGKDVELRCDPISGHTALYWYRQSLGQGLEFLIYFQGNSAPDKSGLPSDRFSAERTGGSVSTLTIQRTQQEDSAVYLCASIGGADSGTDTQYFGPGTRLTVL.

The sample holds one count of this clone. The chain links TRBV27 to TRBJ1-2, with 7 bases fitting TRBD1. Trimming took 3 bases from V and 5 from J; bases not matched to a gene: 9. The germline V gene has CDR1 MNHEY and CDR2 SMNVEV (reference sequence). The CDR3 has 15 amino acids. CDR3 sequence reads: CASSFDGTAFYGYTF. In DNA form, the CDR3 reads TGTGCCAGCAGTTTCGACGGGACAGCTTTTTATGGCTACACCTTC.

This clone was observed a handful of times. The chain joins TRBV27 to TRBJ2-7; no firm D call. Germline values: CDR1 MNHEY, CDR2 SMNVEV (reference sequence). Trimming pared 6 bases from V and 5 bases from J, leaving 20 bases between. The CDR3 runs 15 residues. CDR3 loop: CASSSRVPFTHEQYF. The CDR3 coding sequence is TGTGCCAGCAGCTCACGGGTCCCTTTCACCCACGAGCAGTACTTC.

This sequence joins TRBV6-1 and TRBJ1-4; 7 nucleotides agree with TRBD1. V shed 6 bases, J shed 2 bases, and the junction held 6 bases outside the gene matches. The CDR3 sequence is 15 residues long. Germline V lookup: CDR1 MNHNS, CDR2 SASEGT. CDR3 sequence reads: CASRTQQGTNEKLFF. Written as DNA, the CDR3 is TGTGCCAGCAGGACACAACAGGGGACTAATGAAAAACTGTTTTTT.

This chain links TRBV5-4 with TRBJ2-7; 9 nucleotides match TRBD1. V lost 2 bases to trimming and J lost 6 bases; unmatched junction nucleotides: 6. The CDR3 is 14 amino acids. Germline CDR1 reads SGHNT; CDR2 reads YYREEE (reference sequence). The CDR3 nucleotides are TGTGCCAGCAGCTTCCCGGGACAGGGACTCGAGCAGTACTTC. Its protein is CASSFPGQGLEQYF.

The chain joins TRBV10-2 to TRBJ2-1, with 8 bases fitting TRBD2. The CDR3 length is 15 residues. CDR1 is WSHSY and CDR2 is SAAADI in the germline V gene. The V gene end was trimmed by 11 bases and the J gene end by 7 bases; junction bases not matched to a gene: 16. The CDR3 nucleotides read TGCGCCGTCAGCCCCCCGGGACTAGGATCAAATGAGCAGTTCTTC. Translating it yields CAVSPPGLGSNEQFF.

V is TRBV10-3 and J is TRBJ1-3; 7 bases map to TRBD1. The CDR3 spans 16 residues. V shed 6 bases, J shed 0 bases, and the junction held 8 bases outside the gene matches. Germline V gene lookup returns CDR1 ENHRY and CDR2 SYGVKD. CDR3 nucleotides: TGTGCCATCAGCCCATTCAGGGGGAACTCTGGAAACACCATATATTTT. As protein: CAISPFRGNSGNTIYF.

For this clone: Relative to the germline gene, one junction end is altered; a read error may explain this. The chain links TRBV7-9 to TRBJ1-2, with D unclear. The germline V gene has CDR1 SEHNR and CDR2 FQNEAQ (reference sequence). This CDR3 has 15 residues. CDR3 nucleotides: TGTTCCAGCAGCTTTCTGTCAGGCGTGGAATATGGCTACACCTTC. It is translated as CSSSFLSGVEYGYTF.

This clone was detected a few times. J is TRBJ2-2 and V is TRBV5-1; 8 bases line up with TRBD1. The germline gives CDR1 SGHRS, CDR2 YFSETQ. The CDR3 is 15 amino acids. The V gene end was trimmed by 5 bases and the J gene end by 4 bases; junction bases not matched to a gene: 7. The CDR3 sequence is CASSFRTGSTGELFF. As DNA, the CDR3 is TGCGCCAGCAGTTTTCGGACAGGGAGCACCGGGGAGCTGTTTTTT.

The J gene is TRBJ2-7, the V gene TRBV19; possible D gene TRBD1, 5 bases. The CDR3 sequence is 14 residues long. The V and J ends lost 6 bases and 3 bases respectively, with 15 bases between them. Germline loops: CDR1 LNHDA, CDR2 SQIVND (reference sequence). CDR3 sequence reads: CASSQGPSIYEQYF. As DNA, the CDR3 is TGTGCCAGTAGCCAGGGTCCTTCGATCTACGAGCAGTACTTC.

This clone has only a few counts. In the same sample, other DNA sequences code for this CDR3. The CDR3 protein is CASSIREKLFF. CDR3 DNA: TGTGCCAGTAGTATTCGGGAAAAACTGTTTTTT. V is TRBV19 and J is TRBJ1-4, with D unclear. This CDR3 has 11 residues. V was clipped by 3 bases and J by 8 bases, with 4 bases between them. Germline V CDR1 and CDR2: LNHDA, SQIVND (reference sequence).

The J gene is TRBJ1-1, the V gene TRBV6-5; possible D gene TRBD1, 5 bases. Trimming took off 0 bases at V and 0 bases at J, with 11 bases between the two ends. The CDR3 runs to 16 residues. Germline V CDR1 and CDR2: MNHEY, SVGAGI. Here the CDR3 reads CASSYSSGPMNTEAFF. The CDR3 coding sequence is TGTGCCAGCAGTTACTCTTCAGGGCCCATGAACACTGAAGCTTTCTTT.